This T cell receptor beta chain was sequenced for a study of T cell repertoires in aging, cancer and after chemotherapy. Multiplex touch-down PCR with TRB-A/B primers amplified rearranged V-D-J TRB sequences. MiXCR was run by TCRdb on the multiplex PCR reads, yielding one entry per CDR3 protein. The table includes around 20,000 distinct CDR3 sequences, roughly 37% detected once. Germline values: CDR1 LNHDA, CDR2 SQIVND (reference sequence). J gave up 0 bases and V 2 bases, and 8 bases lay outside the gene matches. CDR3 length: 18 residues. This clonotype is labeled as medium-sized (0.01 to 0.1%). Amplification of TCR beta used genomic DNA extracted from peripheral blood.

This sequence was found in a human donor with a solid tumor. This sequence joins TRBV19 and TRBJ2-3, with 10 bases aligning to TRBD2. Sequencing was done on a sample of blood. The CDR3 protein is CASSITIAGGPSTDTQYF. In nucleotides, the CDR3 is TGTGCCAGTAGTATAACCATAGCGGGGGGCCCTAGCACAGATACGCAGTATTTT.